This T cell receptor beta chain comes out of a study of shared clonotypes between healthy human individuals. V lost 0 bases and J lost 2; bases outside the gene matches: 7. Germline lookup yields CDR1 SGDLS and CDR2 YYNGEE. This CDR3 has 17 residues. Sorted-subset replicate PCR reactions contained roughly 190 ng DNA, corresponding to approximately 30,000 T cell genomes. Measured with immunoSEQ multiplex PCR; TCRdb has only the in-frame clones, and not every one. The sample contains over a million clones, approximately 98% of which appear only once. The specimen sequenced was naive CD4+ T cells sorted from blood. Subset indicated: CD45RA+ positively selected. The receptor's source is a man aged 30 to 39 in good health. This rearrangement joins TRBV9 to TRBJ2-1; 8 positions agree with TRBD2. CDR3 bases: TGTGCCAGCAGCGTAGCGACCAGCGGGAGACCCTACAATGAGCAGTTCTTC. Its protein product is CASSVATSGRPYNEQFF. Full variable domain (missing parts from reference TRBV9 and TRBJ2-1): DSGVTQTPKHLITATGQRVTLRCSPRSGDLSVYWYQQSLDQGLQFLIQYYNGEERAKGNILERFSAQQFPDLHSELNLSSLELGDSALYFCASSVATSGRPYNEQFFGPGTRLTVL.